This TCR beta chain emerged from a study of graft-versus-host responses after intestinal transplantation. Study information: Transplantation in recipients was multivisceral, liver-intestinal, or isolated intestinal. Every one of the recipients received anti-thymocyte globulin induction and afterwards took tacrolimus and steroids for about 3 years. Study observations and caveats: Allografts of one patient group, those with graft-donor T cell macrochimerism, had high graft-versus-host to host-versus-graft clonal ratios. The authors found GvH clones in recipient marrow, some appearing first in ileum or blood.

The repertoire was sequenced with immunoSEQ multiplex PCR; TCRdb's copy has only in-frame clones and lacks some. The top ten clones hold around 0.7% of a sample with about 14,000 clones, 90% to 95% of them seen once. The germline V gene has CDR1 SQVTM and CDR2 ANQGSEA. V was shortened by 4 bases and J by 6 bases, with 15 bases between the two germline ends. The CDR3 contains 13 residues. Worth noting for this clone: Its antigen is not identified.

The input for sequencing was PBMCs, taken 9 days after transplant. The rearrangement links TRBV29-1 to TRBJ2-5; D is possibly TRBD1 (6 bases). This TCR derives from a human patient who received an intestinal transplant, so some T cells may come from the graft donor. The CDR3 sequence: CSVGLQGWKTQYF. Here the CDR3 DNA reads TGCAGCGTTGGTCTACAGGGATGGAAGACCCAGTACTTC.